These 5 T cell receptor beta chains share one sample of origin, sequenced in a study of cytomegalovirus exposure and HLA in healthy donors (dated by TCRdb to between 2016 and 2019). Libraries came from the immunoSEQ multiplex PCR assay. The multiplex PCR relied on a mix of 60 forward primers for TCR Vbeta segments and 13 reverse primers for TCR Jbeta segments. As stored in TCRdb, this immuneACCESS dataset retains in-frame rearrangements with V and J assigned. A fraction of the clones does not appear; measured against another copy, unresolved V genes explain less than half of the discrepancy, and the remainder lacks a known reason. A total of roughly 140,000 clones appear in this sample, around 82% of them only once. Roughly 6.2% of the sample goes to the ten largest clones. The sample consisted of PBMCs. The receptors were sampled from a woman in her 40s in good health and CMV-seropositive.

This clone was recorded a few times. V is TRBV7-2 and J is TRBJ2-3; 7 nucleotides align to TRBD2. The J segment lost 8 bases and the V segment lost 1 base, leaving 6 bases of the junction unmatched. Germline loops: CDR1 SGHTA, CDR2 FQGNSA. This CDR3 is 14 amino acids long. The CDR3: CASSLVRSGGTQYF. The DNA of the CDR3 is TGTGCCAGCAGCTTAGTAAGGTCGGGAGGTACGCAGTATTTT.

This rearrangement joins TRBV28 to TRBJ2-7; D is perhaps TRBD2 (5 bases). The CDR3 totals 12 residues. Per germline, CDR1 MDHEN and CDR2 SYDVKM. Between the trimmed V and J ends, which lost 6 bases and 4 bases, there was a span of 10 bases. The CDR3, as DNA: TGTGCCAGCAGCCCCCGCGGGTACGAGCAGTACTTC. Encoded protein: CASSPRGYEQYF.

This clone was seen a few times. CDR3 coding DNA: TGTGCCACCCTCCGACAGGGAATGAACACTGAAGCTTTCTTT. Its protein product is CATLRQGMNTEAFF. The V and J genes are TRBV6-5 and TRBJ1-1, with 7 nucleotides matching TRBD1. The CDR3 runs 14 residues. V was pared by 10 bases and J by 0 bases, with 8 bases of the junction left unmatched. Germline loops: CDR1 MNHEY, CDR2 SVGAGI.

CDR3 DNA: TGTGCCAGCAGCCAAATTCCGGGACTAGCGGGAGTTTCAGATACGCAGTATTTT. Translation: CASSQIPGLAGVSDTQYF. This rearrangement joins TRBV5-5 to TRBJ2-3, with 14 bases fitting TRBD2. CDR3 length equals 18 residues. In germline, CDR1 is SGHKS, CDR2 YYEKEE (reference sequence). The ends lost 4 bases at V and 4 bases at J; junction bases unmatched: 11.

The rearrangement uses TRBV28 and TRBJ1-5; D might be TRBD1 (6 bases). CDR1 and CDR2 (germline): MDHEN, SYDVKM. This CDR3 spans 15 amino acids. Trimming took 6 bases from V and 5 from J, leaving 17 bases between them. The CDR3 DNA reads TGTGCCAGCAGCCGTCCCCTACAGGGTTATCAGCCCCAGCATTTT. Translating gives CASSRPLQGYQPQHF.